This entry concerns a single TCR beta chain. Its target is unknown. V was clipped by 5 bases and J by 8 bases, with 14 bases between them. The CDR3 is 13 amino acids. These data originate in a study of T cell responses to AZD1222 COVID-19 vaccine. General study points: Spike-specific TCR depth and breadth grew after two AZD1222 doses.

TCRdb's copy holds only in-frame clones and misses some; the assay was immunoSEQ multiplex PCR. The table shows approximately 260,000 clones, with over 90% occurring only once. This clonotype was obtained from an adult in good health. Sequencing was performed on peripheral blood, taken on day 0 of AZD1222 vaccination. The J gene is TRBJ2-3, the V gene TRBV12-3 or TRBV12-4; no firm D call. Written as DNA, the CDR3 is TGTGCCAGCAGTCCTCCAGCCCCCCGTACGCAGTATTTT. Translating gives CASSPPAPRTQYF.